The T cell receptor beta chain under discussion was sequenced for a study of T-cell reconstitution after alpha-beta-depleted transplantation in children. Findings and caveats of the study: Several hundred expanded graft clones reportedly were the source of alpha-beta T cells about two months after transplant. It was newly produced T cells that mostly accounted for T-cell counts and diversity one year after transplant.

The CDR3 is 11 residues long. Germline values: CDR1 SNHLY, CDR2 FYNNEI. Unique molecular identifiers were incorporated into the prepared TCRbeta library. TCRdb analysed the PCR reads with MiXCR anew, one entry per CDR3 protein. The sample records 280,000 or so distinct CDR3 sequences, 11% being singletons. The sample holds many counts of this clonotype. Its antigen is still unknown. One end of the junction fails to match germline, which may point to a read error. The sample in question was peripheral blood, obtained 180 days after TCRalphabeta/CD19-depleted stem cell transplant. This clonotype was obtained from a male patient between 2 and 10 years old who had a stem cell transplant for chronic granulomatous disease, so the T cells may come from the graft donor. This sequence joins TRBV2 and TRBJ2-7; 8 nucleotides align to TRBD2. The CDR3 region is CASSRSTSVCF. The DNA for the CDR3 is TGTGCCAGCAGCCGATCGACTAGCGTCTGCTTC.